This T cell receptor (beta chain) was retrieved from a study of cytomegalovirus exposure and HLA in healthy donors. Primers for the PCR totalled 60 Vbeta and 13 Jbeta. The assay was immunoSEQ multiplex PCR, and TCRdb's table has in-frame clones only and misses some. The table has roughly 180,000 clones, around a tenth seen once; the top ten hold approximately 1.5%. The CDR3 loop spans 11 amino acids. The germline V gene encodes CDR1 DFQATT and CDR2 SNEGSKA (reference sequence). Trimming stripped 1 base from V and 7 bases from J, with 7 bases between. This chain uses TRBV20-1 with TRBJ2-5; no firm D call. This sequence was found in a woman aged 25 to 39 in good health and CMV-seropositive. Source material: PBMCs. The CDR3 loop reads CSARGGGTQYF. CDR3 in DNA: TGCAGTGCTAGAGGAGGTGGGACCCAGTACTTC.